Listed below are T cell receptor beta chains from one sample, sequenced in a study of blood T cell repertoires in COVID-19. Assay used: immunoSEQ multiplex PCR; TCRdb lists only in-frame clones, some missing. Of tens of thousands of clones listed, just over 85% are singletons. The sequenced sample was peripheral blood. All receptors come from a woman aged 55 to 70 with acute or convalescent COVID-19. CDR3s include the opening cysteine and the closing phenylalanine or tryptophan. Each record gives: V gene, D gene, clone size, J gene, CDR3 protein, CDR3 DNA. The D gene is left open where the match is weak. Expanded clones get a size class; other rows say once, few or many, or leave the size out.

TRBV2	TRBD2	-	TRBJ2-1	CASSWTRYEQFF	TGTGCCAGCAGTTGGACTAGGTATGAGCAGTTCTTC
TRBV30	-	-	TRBJ2-1	CAWSVRTGWNEQFF	TGTGCCTGGAGTGTACGAACAGGGTGGAATGAGCAGTTCTTC
TRBV5-3	TRBD2	-	TRBJ2-5	CARSLGSERGARETQYF	TGTGCCAGAAGCTTGGGGAGCGAGCGGGGGGCTCGGGAGACCCAGTACTTC
TRBV7-3	-	-	TRBJ2-1	CASSLTGYNEQFF	TGTGCCAGCAGCTTAACCGGCTACAATGAGCAGTTCTTC
TRBV27	-	-	TRBJ1-1	CASRHGRGNTEAFF	TGTGCCAGCAGGCACGGACGGGGGAACACTGAAGCTTTCTTT
TRBV3-1/TRBV3-2	-	-	TRBJ1-1	CASSPQVNTEAFF	TGTGCCAGCAGCCCTCAGGTAAACACTGAAGCTTTCTTT
TRBV24-1	-	-	TRBJ2-7	CATSESDRYEQYF	TGTGCCACCAGTGAATCCGACAGGTACGAGCAGTACTTC
TRBV12-3/TRBV12-4	TRBD1	-	TRBJ1-2	CASTRGLAGYTF	TGTGCCAGCACCAGGGGGCTGGCCGGCTACACCTTC
TRBV19	TRBD1	-	TRBJ1-1	CASTSREGGNAFF	TGTGCCAGTACCTCGAGGGAAGGGGGCAATGCTTTCTTT
TRBV30	-	-	TRBJ1-4	CANGATNEKLFF	TGTGCCAACGGAGCAACTAATGAAAAACTGTTTTTT
TRBV5-6	-	-	TRBJ2-2	CASSLAPGGNGELFF	TGTGCCAGCAGCCTGGCCCCGGGGGGCAACGGGGAGCTGTTTTTT
TRBV29-1	TRBD1	-	TRBJ1-1	CSVEDPGQGFFKTEAFF	TGCAGCGTTGAAGATCCGGGACAGGGCTTCTTCAAAACTGAAGCTTTCTTT
TRBV2	-	-	TRBJ1-6	CASIYTGTQLHF	TGTGCCAGCATTTACACCGGGACACAACTCCACTTT
TRBV10-3	-	-	TRBJ1-1	CAISESAGRGTEAFF	TGTGCCATCAGTGAGTCAGCCGGCCGAGGCACTGAAGCTTTCTTT
TRBV18	-	few	TRBJ1-4	CASSPPHGTNEKLFF	TGTGCCAGCTCACCACCTCACGGAACTAATGAAAAACTGTTTTTT
TRBV5-6	-	-	TRBJ2-2	CASSFRDIHTGELFF	TGTGCCAGCAGCTTCCGGGACATCCACACCGGGGAGCTGTTTTTT
TRBV9	TRBD1	-	TRBJ2-1	CASSVGTASYNEQFF	TGTGCCAGCAGCGTGGGGACAGCCTCCTACAATGAGCAGTTCTTC
TRBV29-1	TRBD1	-	TRBJ2-5	CSAGQDLQETQYF	TGCAGCGCCGGACAGGACCTTCAAGAGACCCAGTACTTC
TRBV15	-	-	TRBJ1-5	CATSRTGVNQPQHF	TGTGCCACCAGCAGGACAGGCGTCAATCAGCCCCAGCATTTT
TRBV28	-	once	TRBJ2-3	CASSLGGAPADTQYF	TGTGCCAGCAGTTTAGGGGGGGCACCGGCAGATACGCAGTATTTT
TRBV2	-	-	TRBJ1-4	CASRVQGTMGEKLFF	TGTGCCAGCAGGGTACAGGGAACGATGGGGGAAAAACTGTTTTTT
TRBV5-6	TRBD2	-	TRBJ2-7	CASSRQTSGEYEQYF	TGTGCCAGCAGTCGGCAGACTAGCGGGGAATACGAGCAGTACTTC
TRBV19	TRBD2	-	TRBJ2-1	CASSNQAGGEQFF	TGTGCCAGTAGTAACCAAGCGGGAGGTGAGCAGTTCTTC
TRBV5-4	-	-	TRBJ2-5	CASSLLGVETQYF	TGTGCCAGCAGCTTACTAGGCGTGGAGACCCAGTACTTC
TRBV19	TRBD1	-	TRBJ1-4	CASSFLDRPF	TGTGCCAGTAGCTTTTTGGACAGGCCTTTT
TRBV3-1/TRBV3-2	-	-	TRBJ1-5	CASSHYRESGDQPQHF	TGTGCCAGCAGCCACTACAGGGAGTCGGGCGATCAGCCCCAGCATTTT
TRBV6-5	TRBD1	-	TRBJ1-6	CASMGDSRGNSPLHF	TGTGCCAGCATGGGGGACAGCCGGGGGAATTCACCCCTCCACTTT
TRBV30	TRBD1	-	TRBJ1-1	CAWRAPGGNEAFF	TGTGCCTGGAGGGCTCCAGGGGGCAATGAAGCTTTCTTT
TRBV27	-	-	TRBJ2-5	CASSFAWSQETQYF	TGTGCCAGCAGTTTTGCCTGGAGCCAAGAGACCCAGTACTTC
TRBV2	TRBD2	few	TRBJ2-1	CASREESGSNEQFF	TGTGCCAGCAGGGAGGAGAGCGGGAGCAATGAGCAGTTCTTC
TRBV5-4	TRBD1	once	TRBJ2-2	CASSSDRSESHAGELFF	TGTGCCAGCTCCTCGGACAGGTCCGAATCTCACGCCGGGGAGCTGTTTTTT
TRBV3-1/TRBV3-2	-	-	TRBJ1-1	CASSLRTETEAFF	TGTGCCAGCAGCCTCCGGACAGAAACTGAAGCTTTCTTT
TRBV5-1	TRBD1	-	TRBJ2-7	CASTQGTGGEQYF	TGCGCCAGCACTCAAGGGACAGGGGGCGAGCAGTACTTC
TRBV5-1	TRBD1	-	TRBJ2-5	CASSLGTGAQETQYF	TGCGCCAGCAGCTTGGGGACAGGGGCTCAGGAGACCCAGTACTTC
TRBV28	-	-	TRBJ1-1	CASRLNGEAFF	TGTGCCAGCAGACTAAATGGTGAAGCTTTCTTT
TRBV29-1	TRBD2	-	TRBJ2-7	CSVRAGVGEQYF	TGCAGCGTAAGAGCGGGAGTAGGCGAGCAGTACTTC